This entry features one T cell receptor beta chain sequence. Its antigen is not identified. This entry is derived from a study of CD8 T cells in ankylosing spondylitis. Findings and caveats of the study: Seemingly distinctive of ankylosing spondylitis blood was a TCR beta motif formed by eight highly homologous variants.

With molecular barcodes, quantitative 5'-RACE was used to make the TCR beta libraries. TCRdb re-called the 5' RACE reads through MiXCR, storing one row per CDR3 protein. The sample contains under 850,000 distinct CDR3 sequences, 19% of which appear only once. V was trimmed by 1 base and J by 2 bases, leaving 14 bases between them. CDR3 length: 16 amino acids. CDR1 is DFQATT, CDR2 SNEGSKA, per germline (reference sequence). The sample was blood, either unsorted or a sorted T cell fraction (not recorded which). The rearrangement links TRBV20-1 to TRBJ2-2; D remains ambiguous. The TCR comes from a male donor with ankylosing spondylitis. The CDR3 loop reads CSARAPTPSNTGELFF. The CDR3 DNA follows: TGCAGTGCTAGAGCCCCGACTCCCTCAAACACCGGGGAGCTGTTTTTT.